The entry that follows covers one TCR beta chain sequence. After removal of 6 bases from V and 8 bases from J, the junction contained 11 bases not matched to a gene. The CDR3 runs 14 residues. Germline assignment: CDR1 SGHTA and CDR2 FQGNSA. Source study methods: Amplification of reference gene primers was used by the study to estimate nucleated cell counts. Using immunoSEQ multiplex PCR, the repertoire was profiled, and TCRdb retains in-frame clones only, with some absent. V and J calls plus clone size are reproduced from that table; the DNA served to infer D and trimming. The sample lists more than 200,000 clones, roughly 84% occurring once. This sample stems from a study of blood T cell repertoires in COVID-19. The wider study: Samples representing acute and convalescent COVID-19 were sourced from the United States, Italy and Spain.

Material: peripheral blood. This sequence originates from a woman between 35 and 50 years old with active or convalescent COVID-19. The V and J genes are TRBV7-2 and TRBJ1-1; 8 bases agree with TRBD1. DNA of the CDR3: TGTGCCAGCAGGGACAGGGATGGGTTGGTCGAAGCTTTCTTT. Residues: CASRDRDGLVEAFF.